Listed below are T cell receptor beta chains from one sample, sequenced in a study of blood T cell repertoires in COVID-19. Assay used: immunoSEQ multiplex PCR; TCRdb lists only in-frame clones, some missing. The sample includes 240,000 or so clones, roughly 87% seen only once; the top ten take 0.65% to 0.95%. Sequencing input: peripheral blood. The origin of the receptors is a woman under 40 with acute or convalescent COVID-19. CDR3s include the opening cysteine and the closing phenylalanine or tryptophan. The D gene is left open where the match is weak. A row's size may be missing; if present it is once, few, many or a size class.

clone size,J gene,D gene,V gene,CDR3 protein,CDR3 DNA
-,TRBJ1-6,TRBD1,TRBV18,CASSPLGQGNSPLHF,TGTGCCAGCTCACCACTGGGACAGGGGAATTCACCCCTCCACTTT
-,TRBJ2-2,-,TRBV27,CASSLAGNTGELFF,TGTGCCAGCAGTTTGGCAGGGAACACCGGGGAGCTGTTTTTT
-,TRBJ2-7,TRBD2,TRBV7-9,CASSLGLAGPGQYF,TGTGCCAGCAGTTTGGGACTAGCGGGACCAGGGCAGTACTTC
once,TRBJ2-2,TRBD2,TRBV27,CASSGLAVPELFF,TGTGCCAGCTCGGGACTAGCGGTCCCGGAGCTGTTTTTT
-,TRBJ2-1,TRBD2,TRBV19,CASSRIGARDYQTYNEQFF,TGTGCCAGTAGCCGGATTGGGGCACGGGACTATCAGACCTACAATGAGCAGTTCTTC
-,TRBJ2-3,TRBD2,TRBV5-1,CASSFYRTSGPTDTQYF,TGCGCCAGCAGCTTCTACAGAACTAGCGGCCCCACAGATACGCAGTATTTT
-,TRBJ1-5,-,TRBV29-1,CSYRESNQPQHF,TGCAGCTACCGGGAGAGCAATCAGCCCCAGCATTTT
-,TRBJ2-7,-,TRBV4-2,CASSQVERREQYF,TGTGCCAGCAGCCAAGTAGAACGTCGCGAGCAGTACTTC
-,TRBJ2-1,TRBD2,TRBV2,CASSEPPRLAGGNEQFF,TGTGCCAGCAGTGAACCCCCTAGGCTAGCGGGAGGTAATGAGCAGTTCTTC
-,TRBJ2-7,TRBD1,TRBV7-9,CASSTTGQGAVYEQYF,TGTGCCAGCAGCACCACCGGACAGGGGGCCGTTTACGAGCAGTACTTC
-,TRBJ2-7,-,TRBV3-1/TRBV3-2,CASSQGLVQYEQYF,TGTGCCAGCAGCCAAGGACTAGTTCAATACGAGCAGTACTTC
-,TRBJ2-5,TRBD2,TRBV6-2/TRBV6-3,CASSYGLAGGKLETQYF,TGTGCCAGCAGTTATGGACTAGCGGGAGGAAAGTTAGAGACCCAGTACTTC
-,TRBJ2-6,-,TRBV19,CASSIVTSGANVLTF,TGTGCCAGTAGTATAGTCACATCTGGGGCCAACGTCCTGACTTTC
once,TRBJ2-7,TRBD2,TRBV9,CASSVVPSGTYEQYF,TGTGCCAGCAGCGTAGTCCCTAGCGGGACCTACGAGCAGTACTTC
few,TRBJ1-1,-,TRBV12-3/TRBV12-4,CASSVRGNTEAFF,TGTGCCAGCAGCGTCAGGGGGAACACTGAAGCTTTCTTT
-,TRBJ2-7,TRBD1,TRBV19,CASKGQAYEQYF,TGTGCCAGTAAGGGACAGGCCTACGAGCAGTACTTC
-,TRBJ2-7,TRBD1,TRBV3-1/TRBV3-2,CASSRGTGSYEQYF,TGTGCCAGCAGCCGCGGGACAGGGTCCTACGAGCAGTACTTC
-,TRBJ2-6,-,TRBV5-6,CASSFQGSGANVLTF,TGTGCCAGCAGCTTCCAGGGCTCTGGGGCCAACGTCCTGACTTTC
-,TRBJ2-3,TRBD1,TRBV20-1,CSASRRTGRTTDTQYF,TGCAGTGCTAGTCGACGGACAGGCCGAACCACAGATACGCAGTATTTT
-,TRBJ1-2,TRBD1,TRBV6-6,CASSYEGQGAGYTF,TGTGCCAGCAGTTACGAGGGACAGGGGGCTGGCTACACCTTC
-,TRBJ2-3,-,TRBV29-1,CSGRRVGRTDTQYF,TGCAGCGGGCGACGGGTGGGGCGCACAGATACGCAGTATTTT
-,TRBJ2-1,-,TRBV29-1,CSVEGGSYNEQFF,TGCAGCGTTGAGGGGGGCTCCTACAATGAGCAGTTCTTC
-,TRBJ1-5,-,TRBV3-1/TRBV3-2,CASSQGRSNQPQHF,TGTGCCAGCAGCCAGGGCAGAAGCAATCAGCCCCAGCATTTT
-,TRBJ1-3,-,TRBV6-5,CASRKTRYSGNTIYF,TGTGCCAGCAGGAAGACACGGTACTCTGGAAACACCATATATTTT
-,TRBJ2-7,TRBD1,TRBV11-2,CASSPRDRRLSEQYF,TGTGCCAGCAGCCCCCGGGACAGGAGGTTGAGCGAGCAGTACTTC
-,TRBJ1-1,-,TRBV3-1/TRBV3-2,CASTPKPGPIVTEAFF,TGTGCCAGCACTCCCAAGCCAGGCCCAATCGTTACTGAAGCTTTCTTT
-,TRBJ1-5,-,TRBV6-5,CASRDSENQPQHF,TGTGCCAGCAGGGACAGTGAGAATCAGCCCCAGCATTTT
-,TRBJ1-1,-,TRBV11-3,CASSSPAGLNTEAFF,TGTGCCAGCAGCTCCCCGGCGGGTCTGAACACTGAAGCTTTCTTT